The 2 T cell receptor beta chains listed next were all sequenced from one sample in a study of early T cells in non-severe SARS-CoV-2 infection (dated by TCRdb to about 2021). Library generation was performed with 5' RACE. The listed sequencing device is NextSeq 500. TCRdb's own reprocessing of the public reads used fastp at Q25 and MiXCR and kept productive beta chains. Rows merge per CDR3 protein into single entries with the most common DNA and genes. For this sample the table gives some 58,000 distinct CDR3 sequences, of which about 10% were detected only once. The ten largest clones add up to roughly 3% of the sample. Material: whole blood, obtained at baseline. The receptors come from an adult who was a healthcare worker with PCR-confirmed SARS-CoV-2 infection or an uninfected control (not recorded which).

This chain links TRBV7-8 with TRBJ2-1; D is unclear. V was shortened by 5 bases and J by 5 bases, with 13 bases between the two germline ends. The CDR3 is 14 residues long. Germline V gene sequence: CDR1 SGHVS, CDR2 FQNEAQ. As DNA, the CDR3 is TGTGCCAGCAGCCCCATCAAGGCTGACAATGAGCAGTTCTTC. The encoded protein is CASSPIKADNEQFF. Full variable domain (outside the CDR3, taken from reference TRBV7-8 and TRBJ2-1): GAGVSQSPRYKVAKRGQDVALRCDPISGHVSLFWYQQALGQGPEFLTYFQNEAQLDKSGLPSDRFFAERPEGSVSTLKIQRTQQEDSAVYLCASSPIKADNEQFFGPGTRLTVL.

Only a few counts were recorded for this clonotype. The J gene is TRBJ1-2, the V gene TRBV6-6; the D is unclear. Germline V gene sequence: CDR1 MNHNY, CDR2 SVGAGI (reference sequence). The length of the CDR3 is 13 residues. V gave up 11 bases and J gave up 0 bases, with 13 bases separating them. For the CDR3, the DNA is TGTGCCGGCCGCCAGTCAGCTAACTATGGCTACACCTTC. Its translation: CAGRQSANYGYTF.